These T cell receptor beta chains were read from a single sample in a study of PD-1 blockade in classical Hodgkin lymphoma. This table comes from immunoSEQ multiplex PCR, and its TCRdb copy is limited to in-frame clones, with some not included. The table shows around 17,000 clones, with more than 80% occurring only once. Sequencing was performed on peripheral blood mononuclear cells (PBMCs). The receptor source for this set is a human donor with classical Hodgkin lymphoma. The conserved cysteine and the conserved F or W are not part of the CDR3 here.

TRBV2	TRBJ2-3	ASLVYSTDTQY
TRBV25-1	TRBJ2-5	ASSEGSGRETQY
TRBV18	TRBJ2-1	ASSPPGQGAGEQF
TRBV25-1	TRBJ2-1	ASSVRDHNEQF
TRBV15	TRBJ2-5	ATSRDTKVGGTEETQY
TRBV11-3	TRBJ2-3	ASSSGVTDTQY
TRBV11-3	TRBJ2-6	ASSPSSGANVLT
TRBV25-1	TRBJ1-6	ASSAPMGTDNSPLH
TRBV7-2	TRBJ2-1	ASSLGSSYNEQF
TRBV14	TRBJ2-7	ASSQERLAGSEQY